The 13 T cell receptor beta chains reported below all come from one sample, sequenced in a study of cytomegalovirus exposure and HLA in healthy donors. The PCR employed 60 Vbeta primers together with 13 Jbeta primers. TCRdb keeps only in-frame clones here, not all; method: immunoSEQ multiplex PCR. The data hold 180,000 or so clones, with around 75% observed a single time. The sequencing input was PBMCs. These receptors came from a male donor in good health and CMV-seronegative.

With regard to this clone: The sample holds other DNA sequences that translate to the same CDR3. J is TRBJ2-1 and V is TRBV28, with TRBD2 matching over 16 bases. The germline V gene encodes CDR1 MDHEN and CDR2 SYDVKM. This CDR3 spans 19 amino acids. V shed 6 bases, J shed 7 bases, and the junction held 15 bases outside the gene matches. The CDR3 spells CASRLSGLAGGPGKNEQFF. DNA of the CDR3: TGTGCCAGCAGACTGTCGGGACTAGCGGGAGGGCCTGGAAAGAATGAGCAGTTCTTC.

This chain connects TRBV7-9 to TRBJ2-1; D is unresolved. The length of the CDR3 is 13 residues. The germline gives CDR1 SEHNR, CDR2 FQNEAQ (reference sequence). V lost 1 base and J 10 bases, leaving 11 bases between the germline ends. The CDR3 region is CASSLDGYGEQFF. The CDR3 nucleotides read TGTGCCAGCAGCTTAGACGGTTACGGGGAGCAGTTCTTC.

This clone was seen just once. The CDR3 is CASSLLYTGELFF. The DNA for the CDR3 is TGTGCCAGCAGCCTCCTTTACACCGGGGAGCTGTTTTTT. The chain links TRBV6-5 to TRBJ2-2, with D unclear. The CDR3 consists of 13 residues. The germline V gene has CDR1 MNHEY and CDR2 SVGAGI. Trimming shortened V by 6 bases and J by 3 bases, and 8 bases separated the two germline ends.

The sample holds a few counts of this clone. The chain uses TRBV7-8 and TRBJ1-3, with D unresolved. The CDR3 loop spans 18 amino acids. Trimming stripped 1 base from V and 0 bases from J, with 16 bases between. In germline, CDR1 is SGHVS, CDR2 FQNEAQ. CDR3 sequence (DNA): TGTGCCAGCAGCTTAGGTTTAGCTCAATCACCCTCTGGAAACACCATATATTTT. Its translation is CASSLGLAQSPSGNTIYF.

This chain uses TRBV5-1 with TRBJ1-6; a possible D gene is TRBD1 (5 bases). With 0 bases removed from V and 7 bases from J, the gap between germline ends came to 8 bases. CDR3 length: 14 residues. Per germline, CDR1 SGHRS and CDR2 YFSETQ. In nucleotides, the CDR3 is TGCGCCAGCAGCTTGGGACAGCTAAATTCACCCCTCCACTTT. Translating it yields CASSLGQLNSPLHF.

As DNA, the CDR3 is TGTGCCAGCAGTTTGCAACAGGGGGTTGGCACTGAAGCTTTCTTT. This gives the protein CASSLQQGVGTEAFF. This chain links TRBV6-5 with TRBJ1-1, with 8 bases identical to TRBD1. The CDR3 contains 15 residues. V was clipped by 4 bases and J by 4 bases; unmatched bases: 8. Germline assignment: CDR1 MNHEY and CDR2 SVGAGI.

V and J are TRBV27 and TRBJ1-2, with D possibly being TRBD1 (6 bases). This CDR3 has 14 residues. Germline lookup yields CDR1 MNHEY and CDR2 SMNVEV (reference sequence). Trimming removed 6 bases at V and 5 bases at J, with 16 bases between. As DNA, the CDR3 is TGTGCCAGCAGCCCAAGGGGGACACTTTATGGCTACACCTTC. Residues: CASSPRGTLYGYTF.

This clone was seen a few times. The chain recombines TRBV6-5 with TRBJ2-3, with 9 bases identical to TRBD2. CDR1 is MNHEY, CDR2 SVGAGI, per germline. J lost 3 bases, V lost 0 bases, and 4 bases had no gene match. This CDR3 has 16 residues. The CDR3 DNA sequence: TGTGCCAGCAGTTACTCGCGGGAGGGAACAACAGATACGCAGTATTTT. Residues: CASSYSREGTTDTQYF.

The CDR3 nucleotides read TGTGCCAGCAGTCCCGACAGGCGACTTGTCGATACGCAGTATTTT. Residues: CASSPDRRLVDTQYF. The J gene is TRBJ2-3, the V gene TRBV6-6; D might be TRBD1 (6 bases). Trimming took off 5 bases at V and 6 bases at J, with 18 bases between the two ends. Germline V gene sequence: CDR1 MNHNY, CDR2 SVGAGI (reference sequence). The CDR3 totals 15 residues.

V usage is TRBV6-6 and J usage is TRBJ2-1; 10 nucleotides agree with TRBD2. Germline V gene sequence: CDR1 MNHNY, CDR2 SVGAGI (reference sequence). V was clipped by 6 bases and J by 9 bases; unmatched bases: 14. The CDR3 contains 16 residues. The CDR3 DNA reads TGTGCCAGCAGAATTAGCGGGAGGATTCCAGGGGGTGAGCAGTTCTTC. Translating gives CASRISGRIPGGEQFF.

The rearrangement uses TRBV19 and TRBJ1-5; D gene unclear. The germline V and J ends were trimmed by 3 bases and 8 bases, with 20 bases remaining between them. Germline lookup yields CDR1 LNHDA and CDR2 SQIVND (reference sequence). The CDR3 extends over 16 amino acids. This CDR3 reads CASSISFVRSNKPQHF. The CDR3 nucleotides read TGTGCCAGTAGTATCAGTTTCGTGAGGAGTAATAAGCCCCAGCATTTT.

This chain joins TRBV9 and TRBJ2-2; D is possibly TRBD1 (6 bases). Trimming took 0 bases from V and 9 from J, leaving 12 bases between them. CDR1 is SGDLS, CDR2 YYNGEE, per germline. There are 14 residues in the CDR3. The CDR3 here is CASSVEGGGWELFF. Here the CDR3 DNA reads TGTGCCAGCAGCGTAGAAGGGGGTGGCTGGGAGCTGTTTTTT.

This clone was counted a single time. The chain couples TRBV30 to TRBJ2-7, with 7 bases fitting TRBD1. The CDR3 consists of 13 residues. V shed 4 bases and J 0 bases; nucleotides not matched to a gene: 3. Germline CDR1 and CDR2: GTSNPN and SVGIG (reference sequence). As DNA, the CDR3 is TGTGCCTGGACGACAGGGCCCTCCTACGAGCAGTACTTC. This sequence encodes CAWTTGPSYEQYF.